A single sample gave rise to the 29 T cell receptor beta chains below, sequenced in a study of blood T cell repertoires in COVID-19. Method: immunoSEQ multiplex PCR; TCRdb's copy keeps in-frame clones and lacks some. The top ten hold roughly 0.7% of the sample, which has around 230,000 clones, approximately 86% seen once. The material sequenced was peripheral blood. These TCRs come from a man aged 40-55 years with acute or convalescent COVID-19.

This clone was seen only a few times. The rearrangement links TRBV2 to TRBJ2-7, with 14 positions matching TRBD2. The CDR3 is made up of 16 amino acids. After removal of 5 bases from V and 5 bases from J, the junction contained 8 bases not matched to a gene. Germline V gene data show CDR1 as SNHLY and CDR2 as FYNNEI. The CDR3 loop is CASSLLGTSGSNEQYF. As DNA, the CDR3 is TGTGCCAGCAGTCTCCTCGGGACTAGCGGGAGCAACGAGCAGTACTTC.

This rearrangement joins TRBV19 to TRBJ1-2; D is ambiguous. Germline V gene lookup returns CDR1 LNHDA and CDR2 SQIVND (reference sequence). The CDR3 totals 14 residues. V lost 6 bases to trimming and J lost 9 bases, with 20 bases between them. CDR3 DNA: TGTGCCAGTAGCCCTTCCCTCGGGGATTTAAGCTACACCTTC. Translating it yields CASSPSLGDLSYTF.

The rearrangement links TRBV2 to TRBJ2-1, with D unclear. CDR1 SNHLY and CDR2 FYNNEI come from the germline V gene. The ends were cut back, 6 bases at V and 2 bases at J, with 11 bases in the middle. The CDR3 has 14 amino acids. CDR3 sequence (DNA): TGTGCCAGCAGGTTGGCAGGAACCTACAATGAGCAGTTCTTC. It codes for CASRLAGTYNEQFF.

The rearrangement links TRBV6-6 to TRBJ2-3, with 7 nucleotides matching TRBD2. Germline assignment: CDR1 MNHNY and CDR2 SVGAGI (reference sequence). V trimming: 5 bases; J trimming: 5 bases; junction bases outside the gene matches: 16. This CDR3 region has 17 residues. The CDR3 is CASSPFGGSGLGDTQYF. The DNA for the CDR3 is TGTGCCAGCAGTCCTTTTGGCGGGAGTGGCCTGGGAGATACGCAGTATTTT.

The chain is built from TRBV6-6 and TRBJ2-1, with 8 nucleotides matching TRBD1. Germline CDR1 is MNHNY and CDR2 is SVGAGI (reference sequence). V shed 7 bases and J 6 bases; nucleotides not matched to a gene: 2. CDR3 length equals 12 residues. CDR3 DNA sequence: TGTGCCAGCACAGACAGGGGCAATGAGCAGTTCTTC. Its translation: CASTDRGNEQFF.

This clone was seen just once. The gene calls are TRBV2 and TRBJ2-5; D unclear. The CDR3 totals 13 residues. The V and J ends lost 10 bases and 2 bases respectively, with 14 bases between them. Germline V CDR1 and CDR2: SNHLY, FYNNEI. This CDR3 is CATRSLQQETQYF. The DNA of the CDR3 is TGTGCCACACGTTCCCTACAGCAAGAGACCCAGTACTTC.

The chain uses TRBV25-1 and TRBJ2-1; 7 bases map to TRBD2. This CDR3 spans 14 amino acids. With 6 bases clipped from V and 4 bases from J, the junction kept 6 bases outside the gene matches. Germline V gene lookup returns CDR1 MGHDK and CDR2 SYGVNS. The chain's CDR3 is CASRGAGSYNEQFF. CDR3 in DNA: TGTGCCAGCAGGGGAGCGGGGAGTTACAATGAGCAGTTCTTC.

The V gene is TRBV29-1, the J gene TRBJ2-3; maybe TRBD2 (6 bases). Germline CDR1 SQVTM, CDR2 ANQGSEA. The CDR3 totals 13 residues. Deletions cut 5 bases from V and 6 bases from J, with 15 bases between. CDR3 sequence reads: CSVFLPGVDTQYF. In DNA form, the CDR3 reads TGCAGCGTTTTTCTCCCGGGAGTCGATACGCAGTATTTT.

The chain carries TRBV6-2 or TRBV6-3 and TRBJ1-1; TRBD1 matches 7 bases. Trimming took 4 bases from V and 2 from J; bases not matched to a gene: 7. This CDR3 contains 15 residues. CDR1 and CDR2 from the germline V gene are MNHEY and SVGEGT. CDR3 sequence: CASSLDRRPNTEAFF. The CDR3 region has the DNA TGTGCCAGCAGTTTGGACAGGCGCCCCAACACTGAAGCTTTCTTT.

The V call is TRBV7-2, the J call TRBJ2-7; D gene ambiguous. V was pared by 5 bases and J by 0 bases, with 8 bases between. The CDR3 is made up of 13 amino acids. Germline CDR1 reads SGHTA; CDR2 reads FQGNSA. The CDR3 is CASSPYSSYEQYF. In DNA form, the CDR3 reads TGTGCCAGCAGCCCCTACTCCTCCTACGAGCAGTACTTC.

This clone occurred once. The CDR3 bases are TGCGCCAGCAGCATAACGGGACAGGGGTTAAGCAATGAGCAGTTCTTC. Translating it yields CASSITGQGLSNEQFF. J is TRBJ2-1 and V is TRBV4-1, with 10 bases that match TRBD1. The CDR3 consists of 16 residues. The germline V gene encodes CDR1 MGHRA and CDR2 YSYEKL. V was pared by 5 bases and J by 6 bases, with 10 bases of the junction left unmatched.

The chain carries TRBV27 and TRBJ2-2, with D possibly TRBD1 on 6 matching bases. This CDR3 has 14 residues. The V gene's germline CDR1 is MNHEY and CDR2 SMNVEV (reference sequence). V lost 5 bases, J lost 3 bases, and 10 bases lay in between. The CDR3 DNA reads TGTGCCAGCAGTCATCAGGGGTACACCGGGGAGCTGTTTTTT. This translates into CASSHQGYTGELFF.

The rearrangement links TRBV28 to TRBJ2-3; no firm D call. CDR1 and CDR2 from the germline V gene are MDHEN and SYDVKM. This CDR3 contains 12 residues. V lost 1 base to trimming and J lost 10 bases, with 9 bases between them. CDR3 nucleotide sequence: TGTGCCAGCAGTTTATTCAGTCAGGCGCAGTATTTT. Translated: CASSLFSQAQYF.

The CDR3 bases are TGTGCCAGCTCACCGGGACTAGCGAGATCGGGGGACAATGAGCAGTTCTTC. Its protein is CASSPGLARSGDNEQFF. This chain uses TRBV18 with TRBJ2-1, with TRBD2 matching 10 bases. V lost 3 bases, J lost 5 bases, and 10 bases stayed unmatched. The CDR3 contains 17 residues. CDR1 is KGHSH and CDR2 is LQKENI in the germline V gene.

V and J are TRBV5-5 and TRBJ2-3; unclear D gene. V lost 4 bases, J lost 2 bases, and 5 bases lay in between. The CDR3 consists of 12 residues. The germline gives CDR1 SGHKS, CDR2 YYEKEE (reference sequence). The CDR3 here is CASSLNTDTQYF. CDR3 sequence (DNA): TGTGCCAGCAGCCTTAACACAGATACGCAGTATTTT.

The chain combines TRBV7-9 with TRBJ1-1; maybe TRBD1 (5 bases). The germline V gene encodes CDR1 SEHNR and CDR2 FQNEAQ (reference sequence). This CDR3 is built from 13 residues. V was pared by 8 bases and J by 4 bases, with 14 bases between. The DNA of the CDR3 is TGTGCCAGCCGGCCGGGGGTGGGCACTGAAGCTTTCTTT. Translated: CASRPGVGTEAFF.

V and J are TRBV14 and TRBJ2-1; 9 bases are shared with TRBD1. V gave up 6 bases and J gave up 13 bases; unmatched junction bases: 10. The CDR3 runs 13 residues. Germline V lookup: CDR1 SGHDN, CDR2 FVKESK. In nucleotides, the CDR3 is TGTGCCAGCAGGGGACAGGGTGGGACAGGTCAGTTCTTC. Amino acids: CASRGQGGTGQFF.

V usage is TRBV11-3 and J usage is TRBJ2-2; D perhaps matches TRBD2 (6 bases). V was shortened by 4 bases and J by 0 bases, with 15 bases between the two germline ends. The CDR3 loop spans 17 amino acids. In germline, CDR1 is SGHNT, CDR2 YENEEA. CDR3 DNA sequence: TGTGCCAGCAGCTCATCTTGGGAGGATGCGAACACCGGGGAGCTGTTTTTT. Its protein is CASSSSWEDANTGELFF.

The chain combines TRBV6-1 with TRBJ1-1; D ambiguous. The CDR3 is 15 residues long. Germline V CDR1 and CDR2: MNHNS, SASEGT. Trimming cost V 5 bases and J 6 bases, with 19 bases left between them. The CDR3 loop is CASSPPPDHGAEAFF. CDR3 DNA: TGTGCCAGCAGTCCGCCCCCGGATCACGGGGCTGAAGCTTTCTTT.

Comments on this clone: This sample also contains other DNA sequences that code for the same CDR3. The rearrangement links TRBV5-1 to TRBJ2-7; tentative D call: TRBD2 (6 bases). Per the germline V gene, CDR1 is SGHRS and CDR2 is YFSETQ. V lost 5 bases to trimming and J lost 4 bases, with 7 bases between them. CDR3 size: 11 residues. The DNA for the CDR3 is TGCGCCAGCAGACGGGGGTACGAGCAGTACTTC. Protein: CASRRGYEQYF. The entire variable domain, with the rest obtained from reference TRBV5-1 and TRBJ2-7, is as follows: KAGVTQTPRYLIKTRGQQVTLSCSPISGHRSVSWYQQTPGQGLQFLFEYFSETQRNKGNFPGRFSGRQFSNSRSEMNVSTLELGDSALYLCASRRGYEQYFGPGTRLTVT.

The rearrangement links TRBV9 to TRBJ2-7, with D possibly matching TRBD2 (6 bases). The CDR3 totals 15 residues. Germline V gives CDR1 SGDLS, CDR2 YYNGEE. The ends were cut back, 4 bases at V and 6 bases at J, with 20 bases in the middle. CDR3 coding DNA: TGTGCCAGCAGCCCTTCGGGCCTAGCGCGCTTCGAGCAGTACTTC. This encodes CASSPSGLARFEQYF.

CDR3 bases: TGTGCCAGCAGCTTAGATGGGCAGGCGACCTATGGCTACACCTTC. Its translation: CASSLDGQATYGYTF. V is TRBV7-6 and J is TRBJ1-2; D ambiguous. The CDR3 extends over 15 amino acids. Germline CDR1 and CDR2: SGHVS and FNYEAQ. V lost 1 base and J 4 bases, leaving 13 bases between the germline ends.

The chain recombines TRBV27 with TRBJ2-2, with TRBD1 matching 9 bases. This CDR3 contains 17 residues. The germline CDR1 and CDR2 sequences are MNHEY and SMNVEV (reference sequence). The junction had 7 bases not matched to a gene; V was cut back by 0 bases and J by 5 bases. The CDR3 loop reads CASSLSPGQGRTGELFF. In DNA, the CDR3 is TGTGCCAGCAGTTTATCTCCGGGACAGGGAAGGACCGGGGAGCTGTTTTTT.

This clone was detected only once. This rearrangement joins TRBV6-5 to TRBJ1-2; unclear D gene. CDR3 length: 14 residues. Between the trimmed V and J ends, which lost 0 bases and 2 bases, there was a span of 7 bases. Germline V gene lookup returns CDR1 MNHEY and CDR2 SVGAGI. CDR3: CASSYSGRNYGYTF. The CDR3 DNA sequence: TGTGCCAGCAGTTACTCGGGGAGAAACTATGGCTACACCTTC.

The CDR3 nucleotides are TGTGCCAGTGGGCGGGGGGAGCAGTTCTTC. Amino acids: CASGRGEQFF. This chain connects TRBV19 to TRBJ2-1; 7 nucleotides agree with TRBD2. CDR1 and CDR2 from the germline V gene are LNHDA and SQIVND (reference sequence). The junction had 2 bases not matched to a gene; V was cut back by 8 bases and J by 10 bases. There are 10 residues in the CDR3.

V usage is TRBV6-1 and J usage is TRBJ2-5, with TRBD1 as a possible D gene (5 bases). Germline-derived CDR1 and CDR2 are MNHNS and SASEGT. The germline V and J ends were trimmed by 2 bases and 2 bases, with 9 bases remaining between them. The CDR3 is 14 amino acids. The CDR3 protein is CASSETGAQETQYF. CDR3 bases: TGTGCCAGCAGTGAAACAGGAGCGCAAGAGACCCAGTACTTC.

The chain combines TRBV7-9 with TRBJ2-7; maybe TRBD2 (7 bases). Germline CDR1 SEHNR, CDR2 FQNEAQ (reference sequence). The CDR3 loop spans 14 amino acids. Trimming took off 6 bases at V and 7 bases at J, with 19 bases between the two ends. CDR3 amino acids: CASSFGLGGGEQYF. The CDR3 coding sequence is TGTGCCAGCAGTTTCGGACTAGGGGGAGGGGAGCAGTACTTC. Full variable domain (remainder filled in from reference TRBV7-9 and TRBJ2-7): DTGVSQNPRHKITKRGQNVTFRCDPISEHNRLYWYRQTLGQGPEFLTYFQNEAQLEKSRLLSDRFSAERPKGSFSTLEIQRTEQGDSAMYLCASSFGLGGGEQYFGPGTRLTVT.

This clone was seen just once. The J gene is TRBJ1-1, the V gene TRBV7-6; TRBD1 aligns across 7 bases. The CDR3 totals 16 residues. V lost 1 base to trimming and J lost 1 base; unmatched junction nucleotides: 6. Germline CDR1 reads SGHVS; CDR2 reads FNYEAQ. The DNA for the CDR3 is TGTGCCAGCAGCTTAGTAAACAGGGGACGGAACACTGAAGCTTTCTTT. Its protein product is CASSLVNRGRNTEAFF.

The chain joins TRBV7-2 to TRBJ2-7; 7 nucleotides line up with TRBD1. Losses at the gene ends were 5 bases for V and 3 bases for J; bases not matched to a gene: 13. The germline CDR1 and CDR2 sequences are SGHTA and FQGNSA. There are 16 residues in the CDR3. CDR3: CASSPLRKGALYEQYF. CDR3 nucleotide sequence: TGTGCCAGCAGCCCCTTGAGAAAGGGGGCTCTCTACGAGCAGTACTTC.